The 10 T cell receptor beta chains listed next were all sequenced from one sample in a study of blood T cell repertoires in COVID-19 (dated by TCRdb to 2019 to 2021). Library preparation used the immunoSEQ multiplex PCR assay. Sourced from immuneACCESS, this table was stored by TCRdb with only in-frame sequences that have V and J called. A share of the clones is absent; for the studies checked, an unresolved V gene accounts for under half, and the remainder has no known explanation. This sample gives 90,000 or so clones in total; more than 75% of them show up just once. Jointly, the top ten make up 24% of the sample. Sample: peripheral blood. Receptor source: a human donor in a cohort sampled during active COVID-19.

The J gene is TRBJ2-1, the V gene TRBV7-2, with TRBD2 matching over 7 bases. Germline trimming cut 1 base from V and 10 bases from J; bases unmatched to any gene: 4. CDR1 SGHTA and CDR2 FQGNSA come from the germline V gene. This CDR3 spans 13 amino acids. CDR3 sequence: CASSLGRREEQFF. The CDR3 nucleotides are TGTGCCAGCAGCTTAGGTCGGCGGGAGGAGCAGTTCTTC.

V gene TRBV19 combines with J gene TRBJ2-7; 7 nucleotides agree with TRBD1. This CDR3 region has 15 residues. Trimming at V came to 5 bases and at J to 2 bases, leaving 9 bases not matched to a gene. Per germline, CDR1 LNHDA and CDR2 SQIVND (reference sequence). The CDR3: CASSPLDRDAYEQYF. The CDR3 DNA reads TGTGCCAGTAGTCCCCTTGACAGGGACGCCTACGAGCAGTACTTC.

The CDR3 loop is CSVYSGRAPYEQYF. The CDR3 DNA reads TGCAGCGTTTATAGCGGGAGGGCCCCTTACGAGCAGTACTTC. This chain links TRBV29-1 with TRBJ2-7, with 11 nucleotides matching TRBD2. Germline V gives CDR1 SQVTM, CDR2 ANQGSEA. Trimming at V came to 5 bases and at J to 4 bases, leaving 7 bases not matched to a gene. This CDR3 is 14 amino acids long.

Only one count was recorded for this clone. The chain links TRBV28 to TRBJ1-2; TRBD1 agrees at 9 bases. The trim removed 5 bases at V and 13 bases at J, leaving 17 bases unmatched. Germline V lookup: CDR1 MDHEN, CDR2 SYDVKM. CDR3 length: 15 amino acids. CDR3 amino acids: CASSPLRGTGFPATF. CDR3 in DNA: TGTGCCAGCAGTCCCCTCCGTGGGACAGGGTTCCCTGCCACCTTC.

The chain links TRBV9 to TRBJ2-5, with a tentative D call TRBD1 (6 bases). In germline, CDR1 is SGDLS, CDR2 YYNGEE. This CDR3 region has 20 residues. V lost 0 bases to trimming and J lost 9 bases, with 33 bases between them. In DNA, the CDR3 is TGTGCCAGCAGCGTAGCTCCAAATCGCGGATCGGACAGAAACGAGGCTGCCCAGTACTTC. This translates into CASSVAPNRGSDRNEAAQYF.

The CDR3 nucleotides are TGTGCCAGCAGCCAAGGGGCTAGCGGGAGCTACGAGCAGTACTTC. It translates to CASSQGASGSYEQYF. This chain connects TRBV3-1 (or the pseudogene TRBV3-2) to TRBJ2-7, with 10 bases fitting TRBD2. The length of the CDR3 is 15 residues. Germline CDR1 reads LGHDT; CDR2 reads YNNKEL (reference sequence). Trimming cost V 1 base and J 3 bases; bases outside gene matches: 3.

The J gene is TRBJ2-7, the V gene TRBV10-3; TRBD1 agrees at 9 bases. The CDR3 runs to 17 residues. CDR1 and CDR2 from the germline V gene are ENHRY and SYGVKD. The trim removed 4 bases at V and 1 base at J, leaving 11 bases unmatched. The CDR3 loop is CAISGRTGASNSYEQYF. DNA for the CDR3: TGTGCCATCAGTGGCAGGACAGGGGCATCCAATTCCTACGAGCAGTACTTC.

The chain uses TRBV5-5 and TRBJ2-3; 7 positions match TRBD2. Unmatched junction bases numbered 5, after V lost 3 bases and J lost 1 base. CDR1 and CDR2 from the germline V gene are SGHKS and YYEKEE (reference sequence). This CDR3 contains 15 residues. The CDR3 DNA reads as TGTGCCAGCAGCTGGGGGGGTGTCGGCACAGATACGCAGTATTTT. Translation: CASSWGGVGTDTQYF.

This clone appeared a few times. V is TRBV6-5 and J is TRBJ2-7; 9 nucleotides line up with TRBD1. The CDR3 is made up of 14 amino acids. Germline V gene lookup returns CDR1 MNHEY and CDR2 SVGAGI. V dropped 5 bases and J dropped 6; count of bases not matched to a gene: 8. The CDR3: CASSTPGQGREQYF. Written as DNA, the CDR3 is TGTGCCAGCAGTACCCCGGGACAGGGCCGCGAGCAGTACTTC.

This chain connects TRBV27 to TRBJ1-6; D is ambiguous. CDR1 MNHEY and CDR2 SMNVEV come from the germline V gene (reference sequence). V was clipped by 8 bases and J by 0 bases, with 11 bases between them. This CDR3 spans 15 amino acids. CDR3: CASQDLVSYNSPLHF. As DNA, the CDR3 is TGTGCCAGCCAAGATTTAGTCTCCTATAATTCACCCCTCCACTTT.